These 24 T cell receptor beta chains share one sample of origin, sequenced in a study of OX40 agonist ivuxolimab in advanced cancers. TCRdb's table, derived via immunoSEQ multiplex PCR, lists solely in-frame clones and lacks some. The data show some 58,000 clones, with around four fifths seen just once and around 3.6% held by the top ten. Sequencing used CD4+ or CD8+ T cells sorted from blood, obtained in a trial of the OX40 agonist ivuxolimab. The source of these receptors is an adult with an advanced solid tumor such as melanoma, head and neck, liver or kidney cancer.

This sequence joins TRBV11-2 and TRBJ1-3; no clear D. Germline assignment: CDR1 SGHAT and CDR2 FQNNGV. V was cut by 5 bases and J by 1 base, with 9 bases left in between. The CDR3 contains 14 residues. The CDR3 loop is CASSRRGSGNTIYF. DNA of the CDR3: TGTGCCAGCAGCCGCCGGGGATCTGGAAACACCATATATTTT.

The V call is TRBV6-1, the J call TRBJ2-7, with 10 bases that match TRBD1. The CDR3 consists of 16 residues. V shed 6 bases, J shed 1 base, and the junction held 9 bases outside the gene matches. The germline gives CDR1 MNHNS, CDR2 SASEGT. CDR3 coding DNA: TGTGCCAGCAGGGAACGGCCGGGACAGGGGTCCTACGAGCAGTACTTC. Protein: CASRERPGQGSYEQYF.

V usage is TRBV5-6 and J usage is TRBJ2-7, with 8 bases identical to TRBD1. Germline V gives CDR1 SGHDT, CDR2 YYEEEE. The CDR3 contains 15 residues. The junction had 9 bases not matched to a gene; V was cut back by 3 bases and J by 4 bases. CDR3 coding DNA: TGTGCCAGCAGCTCGGGACAGGTTGGAAGGTACGAGCAGTACTTC. It encodes CASSSGQVGRYEQYF. The full variable domain, completed using reference TRBV5-6 and TRBJ2-7, is DAGVTQSPTHLIKTRGQQVTLRCSPKSGHDTVSWYQQALGQGPQFIFQYYEEEERQRGNFPDRFSGHQFPNYSSELNVNALLLGDSALYLCASSSGQVGRYEQYFGPGTRLTVT.

The rearrangement joins TRBV9 to TRBJ2-3; perhaps TRBD1 as D (5 bases). Germline CDR1 SGDLS, CDR2 YYNGEE. The CDR3 has 13 amino acids. V lost 2 bases, J lost 3 bases, and 7 bases lay in between. For the CDR3, the DNA is TGTGCCAGCAGCGTCCCAGGGACAGATACGCAGTATTTT. Translated, it gives CASSVPGTDTQYF.

The chain links TRBV28 to TRBJ1-5; TRBD1 matches 7 bases. This CDR3 is built from 13 residues. The germline CDR1 and CDR2 sequences are MDHEN and SYDVKM. The junction had 7 bases not matched to a gene; V was cut back by 11 bases and J by 3 bases. The CDR3 region is CAGQQGNNQPQHF. CDR3 DNA: TGTGCCGGCCAACAGGGGAACAATCAGCCCCAGCATTTT. The entire variable domain, with the rest obtained from reference TRBV28 and TRBJ1-5, is as follows: DVKVTQSSRYLVKRTGEKVFLECVQDMDHENMFWYRQDPGLGLRLIYFSYDVKMKEKGDIPEGYSVSREKKERFSLILESASTNQTSMYLCAGQQGNNQPQHFGDGTRLSIL.

V gene TRBV6-5 combines with J gene TRBJ2-7, with TRBD1 matching 9 bases. The germline CDR1 and CDR2 sequences are MNHEY and SVGAGI. The CDR3 length is 15 residues. V shed 5 bases, J shed 5 bases, and the junction held 10 bases outside the gene matches. The CDR3 DNA reads TGTGCCAGCAGTCAACCGGGACAGGGCATGAACGAGCAGTACTTC. Amino acids: CASSQPGQGMNEQYF.

The J gene is TRBJ2-3, the V gene TRBV2; D is unclear. Trimming took off 7 bases at V and 4 bases at J, with 15 bases between the two ends. Germline V gene data show CDR1 as SNHLY and CDR2 as FYNNEI. The length of the CDR3 is 14 residues. The CDR3 bases are TGTGCCAGCATAACGGCCCCCGGCGCAGATACGCAGTATTTT. Translation gives CASITAPGADTQYF.

V and J are TRBV6-1 and TRBJ2-7, with D possibly TRBD1 on 5 matching bases. The CDR3 spans 13 residues. The V end lost 4 bases, the J end lost 5 bases, and 12 bases lay between the germline ends. Germline CDR1 and CDR2: MNHNS and SASEGT. This CDR3 is CASSGTGGHEQYF. The CDR3 DNA follows: TGTGCCAGCAGTGGCACAGGTGGTCACGAGCAGTACTTC.

The J gene is TRBJ2-1, the V gene TRBV27; 8 nucleotides align to TRBD2. The trim removed 2 bases at V and 15 bases at J, leaving 6 bases unmatched. This CDR3 is 12 amino acids long. Germline V gene data show CDR1 as MNHEY and CDR2 as SMNVEV (reference sequence). The CDR3 loop is CASSLRAGGLFF. For the CDR3, the DNA is TGTGCCAGCAGTTTACGCGCGGGAGGTCTGTTCTTC.

This chain connects TRBV7-3 to TRBJ2-2, with a weak D call TRBD2 (6 bases). This CDR3 comprises 13 residues. Germline V gives CDR1 SGHTA, CDR2 FQGTGA. V lost 2 bases and J lost 8, with 9 bases in between. In DNA form, the CDR3 reads TGTGCCAGCAGCTTAGAACGGGAGGGGGAGCTGTTTTTT. Residues: CASSLEREGELFF.

In its sample, this clone was seen a few times. The chain uses TRBV2 and TRBJ2-1, with 7 bases fitting TRBD2. CDR1 SNHLY and CDR2 FYNNEI come from the germline V gene. The CDR3 is 15 residues long. V dropped 8 bases and J dropped 7; count of bases not matched to a gene: 14. The CDR3, as DNA: TGTGCCAGCCTGAGCGGGATCCTTTGGGGTAATGAGCAGTTCTTC. Translation: CASLSGILWGNEQFF.

This clone was seen a single time. The same CDR3 also results from other DNA sequences found in this sample. V gene TRBV5-1 combines with J gene TRBJ1-4; a weak D match, TRBD1 (6 bases). The V and J ends lost 2 bases and 4 bases respectively, with 9 bases between them. The CDR3 has 14 amino acids. Germline V gene lookup returns CDR1 SGHRS and CDR2 YFSETQ. The DNA of the CDR3 is TGCGCCAGCAGCTTAGGACAGCGTAATGAAAAACTGTTTTTT. It is translated as CASSLGQRNEKLFF. Full variable domain (missing parts from reference TRBV5-1 and TRBJ1-4): KAGVTQTPRYLIKTRGQQVTLSCSPISGHRSVSWYQQTPGQGLQFLFEYFSETQRNKGNFPGRFSGRQFSNSRSEMNVSTLELGDSALYLCASSLGQRNEKLFFGSGTQLSVL.

The rearrangement joins TRBV9 to TRBJ2-5; D is uncertain. Trimming left V 1 base short and J 7 bases short, with 14 bases between. The CDR3 runs to 14 residues. Germline loops: CDR1 SGDLS, CDR2 YYNGEE. CDR3 in amino acids: CASSVSDIPWTQYF. Here the CDR3 DNA reads TGTGCCAGCAGCGTAAGCGACATCCCATGGACCCAGTACTTC.

V usage is TRBV28 and J usage is TRBJ2-4; D gene unclear. Trimming pared 5 bases from V and 7 bases from J, leaving 9 bases between. This CDR3 has 12 amino acids. CDR1 is MDHEN and CDR2 is SYDVKM in the germline V gene. This CDR3 reads CASSRLDNIQYF. CDR3 bases: TGTGCCAGCAGTAGATTGGATAACATTCAGTACTTC. Together with reference TRBV28 and TRBJ2-4, the CDR3 gives the full variable domain: DVKVTQSSRYLVKRTGEKVFLECVQDMDHENMFWYRQDPGLGLRLIYFSYDVKMKEKGDIPEGYSVSREKKERFSLILESASTNQTSMYLCASSRLDNIQYFGAGTRLSVL.

This clone was counted only a few times. V and J are TRBV6-1 and TRBJ2-5; D might be TRBD1 (6 bases). The germline V and J ends were trimmed by 10 bases and 4 bases, with 13 bases remaining between them. The CDR3 has 12 amino acids. Germline CDR1 MNHNS, CDR2 SASEGT. The CDR3 DNA sequence: TGTGCCACCGCAGGGGCGACAGAGACCCAGTACTTC. Translation: CATAGATETQYF.

The V gene is TRBV7-3, the J gene TRBJ2-2, with D uncertain. Trimming pared 3 bases from V and 0 bases from J, leaving 5 bases between. There are 14 residues in the CDR3. Looked up from germline, CDR1 is SGHTA and CDR2 is FQGTGA. CDR3 bases: TGTGCCAGCAGCTTTTCAACGAACACCGGGGAGCTGTTTTTT. Translated: CASSFSTNTGELFF.

This chain links TRBV6-1 with TRBJ2-1; D remains unclear. V dropped 8 bases and J dropped 8 bases, with 16 bases sitting between them. This CDR3 is 13 amino acids long. Germline CDR1 is MNHNS and CDR2 is SASEGT. The DNA for the CDR3 is TGTGCCAGCGGCGTGAGCCTCAGAGATGAGCAGTTCTTC. This codes for CASGVSLRDEQFF.

The chain is built from TRBV9 and TRBJ1-4; 8 bases are a match to TRBD1. Trimming cost V 3 bases and J 5 bases; bases outside gene matches: 3. Germline V gene sequence: CDR1 SGDLS, CDR2 YYNGEE. CDR3 length: 14 amino acids. As DNA, the CDR3 is TGTGCCAGCAGCGCGACAGGGGCGAATGAAAAACTGTTTTTT. Its protein is CASSATGANEKLFF. The full variable domain, with the rest looked up from reference TRBV9 and TRBJ1-4, is DSGVTQTPKHLITATGQRVTLRCSPRSGDLSVYWYQQSLDQGLQFLIQYYNGEERAKGNILERFSAQQFPDLHSELNLSSLELGDSALYFCASSATGANEKLFFGSGTQLSVL.

The chain links TRBV29-1 to TRBJ2-5, with 7 bases that match TRBD2. This CDR3 comprises 12 residues. The germline gives CDR1 SQVTM, CDR2 ANQGSEA. The V segment lost 6 bases and the J segment 7 bases; nucleotides outside the gene matches: 8. For the CDR3, the DNA is TGCAGCGTCGTCTGGGCTAGCGGGACCCAGTACTTC. It codes for CSVVWASGTQYF.

V gene TRBV10-3 combines with J gene TRBJ1-2; D gene unclear. The CDR3 runs to 15 residues. Germline lookup yields CDR1 ENHRY and CDR2 SYGVKD. Trimming removed 4 bases from V and 6 bases from J, with 18 bases in between. CDR3 in DNA: TGTGCCATCAGTGCTACCGTGCGGGCAGTGGATGGCTACACCTTC. It encodes CAISATVRAVDGYTF.

The V and J genes are TRBV30 and TRBJ2-6; maybe TRBD1 (5 bases). This CDR3 region has 13 residues. The V end was cut by 5 bases, the J end by 0 bases, with 5 bases between. Germline values: CDR1 GTSNPN, CDR2 SVGIG (reference sequence). Written as DNA, the CDR3 is TGTGCCTGGGACAGCTCTGGGGCCAACGTCCTGACTTTC. Translated: CAWDSSGANVLTF.

The chain recombines TRBV11-2 with TRBJ2-5; maybe TRBD2 (6 bases). The end of the DNA is better explained by TRBJ2-7, so the J call may be wrong. Germline CDR1 is SGHAT and CDR2 is FQNNGV. CDR3 length: 13 residues. The CDR3 bases are TGTGCCAGCAGCTTCGCTAGCGACTACGAGCAGTACTTC. This sequence encodes CASSFASDYEQYF.

V and J are TRBV28 and TRBJ1-5; D gene ambiguous. This CDR3 comprises 14 residues. V shed 4 bases and J shed 6 bases, with 13 bases lying between them. Germline V gene lookup returns CDR1 MDHEN and CDR2 SYDVKM. The CDR3, as DNA: TGTGCCAGCAGTTCGACCAAGTGGAGTCAGCCCCAGCATTTT. It yields the protein CASSSTKWSQPQHF.

Only a few counts were recorded for this clone. The genes are TRBV7-9 and TRBJ1-2; TRBD1 might be the D (6 bases). CDR1 and CDR2 from the germline V gene are SEHNR and FQNEAQ (reference sequence). The CDR3 totals 13 residues. Trimming pared 3 bases from V and 6 bases from J, leaving 11 bases between. The CDR3 here is CASSFGPGDGYTF. The DNA for the CDR3 is TGTGCCAGCAGCTTTGGCCCAGGGGATGGCTACACCTTC.